This passage covers 26 T cell receptor beta chains from one sample sequenced in a study of CD8+ T cells in alopecia areata. RNA extraction and reverse transcription yielded cDNA as sequencing template. TCRdb's copy holds only in-frame clones and misses some; the assay was immunoSEQ multiplex PCR. The data hold some 180,000 clones, with roughly 59% observed a single time. This specimen was CD4+ T cells sorted from blood, taken at week 0. The receptors shown here come from a human donor with alopecia areata.

This sequence joins TRBV6-1 and TRBJ1-2, with 7 positions matching TRBD1. The ends lost 6 bases at V and 3 bases at J; junction bases unmatched: 1. The CDR3 loop spans 12 amino acids. The germline V gene encodes CDR1 MNHNS and CDR2 SASEGT. The CDR3 bases are TGTGCCAGCAGGGGACAGTACTATGGCTACACCTTC. As protein: CASRGQYYGYTF.

This chain connects TRBV5-1 to TRBJ2-7; possible D gene TRBD1, 5 bases. Trimming cost V 0 bases and J 6 bases, with 19 bases left between them. The CDR3 consists of 16 residues. Looked up from germline, CDR1 is SGHRS and CDR2 is YFSETQ. The chain's CDR3 is CASSLVSAAGSGEQYF. CDR3 DNA sequence: TGCGCCAGCAGCTTGGTCAGCGCGGCAGGGTCTGGCGAGCAGTACTTC.

V and J are TRBV28 and TRBJ1-2; 7 nucleotides line up with TRBD1. Germline loops: CDR1 MDHEN, CDR2 SYDVKM. V shed 3 bases, J shed 4 bases, and the junction held 5 bases outside the gene matches. The CDR3 totals 14 residues. CDR3 region: CASSLLGQLYGYTF. Written as DNA, the CDR3 is TGTGCCAGCAGTTTGTTGGGACAGCTCTATGGCTACACCTTC.

This clone was observed a single time. The rearrangement joins TRBV29-1 to TRBJ2-3; perhaps TRBD2 as D (7 bases). This CDR3 has 12 amino acids. The V and J ends lost 8 bases and 2 bases respectively, with 11 bases between them. The V gene's germline CDR1 is SQVTM and CDR2 ANQGSEA. The CDR3 DNA sequence: TGCAGCCAAGGGGGGGCCACAGATACGCAGTATTTT. Protein sequence: CSQGGATDTQYF.

This clone was counted between two and nine times. This chain uses TRBV29-1 with TRBJ2-3; 10 bases agree with TRBD2. CDR1 and CDR2 from the germline V gene are SQVTM and ANQGSEA. Trimming removed 7 bases from V and 1 base from J; junction bases left unmatched: 2. The CDR3 is 13 residues long. Here the CDR3 reads CSALAGGTDTQYF. The CDR3 region has the DNA TGCAGCGCTCTAGCGGGGGGCACAGATACGCAGTATTTT.

CDR3 amino acids: CASSFTTSKAEQFF. The CDR3 nucleotides are TGTGCCAGCAGCTTTACGACTAGCAAAGCTGAGCAGTTCTTC. This chain connects TRBV7-8 to TRBJ2-1, with 7 bases identical to TRBD2. J gave up 9 bases and V 3 bases, and 8 bases lay outside the gene matches. This CDR3 contains 14 residues. CDR1 is SGHVS, CDR2 FQNEAQ, per germline.

The sample holds one count of this clone. The CDR3 spells CAWQGQLNTEAFF. In DNA form, the CDR3 reads TGTGCCTGGCAAGGGCAGTTGAACACTGAAGCTTTCTTT. The chain recombines TRBV30 with TRBJ1-1; no clear D gene. V was trimmed by 5 bases and J by 0 bases, leaving 10 bases between them. Germline V CDR1 and CDR2: GTSNPN, SVGIG (reference sequence). CDR3 size: 13 residues.

CDR3 bases: TGCGCCAGCAGCCAGGCCCGGGGGTCCTACAATGAGCAGTTCTTC. Its translation: CASSQARGSYNEQFF. The rearrangement joins TRBV4-3 to TRBJ2-1; perhaps TRBD2 as D (6 bases). The CDR3 covers 15 residues. Trimming left V 3 bases short and J 1 base short, with 10 bases between. Germline V gene sequence: CDR1 LGHNA, CDR2 YSLEER.

J is TRBJ2-3 and V is TRBV11-1, with 7 bases matching TRBD2. Per germline, CDR1 SGHAT and CDR2 FQDESV (reference sequence). This CDR3 contains 14 residues. V dropped 5 bases and J dropped 5; count of bases not matched to a gene: 7. CDR3 coding DNA: TGTGCCAGCAGCCCAGGACTAGATCGAGATACGCAGTATTTT. Its translation: CASSPGLDRDTQYF.

The chain couples TRBV5-6 to TRBJ2-5, with D unresolved. The CDR3 totals 11 residues. The germline V gene has CDR1 SGHDT and CDR2 YYEEEE. The V end was cut by 6 bases, the J end by 4 bases, with 7 bases between. CDR3 sequence: CASTWGETQYF. CDR3 nucleotide sequence: TGTGCCAGCACCTGGGGAGAGACCCAGTACTTC.

The chain carries TRBV18 and TRBJ1-4; TRBD1 is a possible D gene (5 bases). From germline, CDR1 is KGHSH and CDR2 LQKENI. The CDR3 has 15 amino acids. Trimming took off 3 bases at V and 8 bases at J, with 16 bases between the two ends. The DNA for the CDR3 is TGTGCCAGCTCACCTTCCGGGACCTCGGGGGAAAAACTGTTTTTT. Its translation is CASSPSGTSGEKLFF.

The table lists this clone with a few counts. The chain has TRBV5-1 and TRBJ2-1, with 9 bases lining up with TRBD2. Looked up from germline, CDR1 is SGHRS and CDR2 is YFSETQ. J gave up 3 bases and V 5 bases, and 12 bases lay outside the gene matches. The CDR3 covers 17 residues. This CDR3 is CASRGGASGENYNEQFF. The CDR3 DNA reads as TGCGCCAGCAGGGGAGGGGCTAGCGGGGAAAACTACAATGAGCAGTTCTTC.

This chain joins TRBV30 and TRBJ1-1; D is uncertain. V was shortened by 4 bases and J by 7 bases, with 10 bases between the two germline ends. Germline lookup yields CDR1 GTSNPN and CDR2 SVGIG (reference sequence). The CDR3 is made up of 11 amino acids. This CDR3 is CAWTVEGEAFF. Written as DNA, the CDR3 is TGTGCCTGGACGGTCGAAGGTGAAGCTTTCTTT.

The chain couples TRBV29-1 to TRBJ2-4; D remains ambiguous. V was trimmed by 6 bases and J by 0 bases, leaving 9 bases between them. CDR1 and CDR2 from the germline V gene are SQVTM and ANQGSEA. The CDR3 spans 13 residues. The CDR3 nucleotides are TGCAGCGTGCGACAAATAGCCAAAAACATTCAGTACTTC. It yields the protein CSVRQIAKNIQYF.

The J gene is TRBJ1-1, the V gene TRBV7-2, with D perhaps matching TRBD1 (6 bases). The CDR3 totals 14 residues. Germline V lookup: CDR1 SGHTA, CDR2 FQGNSA. V was trimmed by 3 bases and J by 0 bases, leaving 8 bases between them. CDR3 bases: TGTGCCAGCAGCTTTGGACAGATGAACACTGAAGCTTTCTTT. As protein: CASSFGQMNTEAFF.

The table lists this clone with a few counts. The chain uses TRBV10-3 and TRBJ2-4, with D uncertain. This CDR3 contains 13 residues. The germline V gene encodes CDR1 ENHRY and CDR2 SYGVKD. V lost 10 bases and J lost 0, with 10 bases in between. The CDR3 DNA follows: TGTGCCACCCTGGATGTAGCCAAAAACATTCAGTACTTC. The encoded protein is CATLDVAKNIQYF.

This chain links TRBV7-2 with TRBJ1-2; the D is unclear. Per the germline V gene, CDR1 is SGHTA and CDR2 is FQGNSA. V was trimmed by 6 bases and J by 7 bases, leaving 9 bases between them. CDR3 length equals 11 residues. The CDR3 DNA sequence: TGTGCCAGCAGTCAACAGAGTGGCTACACCTTC. Translating it yields CASSQQSGYTF. Filled out from reference TRBV7-2 and TRBJ1-2, the complete variable domain reads GAGVSQSPSNKVTEKGKDVELRCDPISGHTALYWYRQSLGQGLEFLIYFQGNSAPDKSGLPSDRFSAERTGGSVSTLTIQRTQQEDSAVYLCASSQQSGYTFGSGTRLTVV.

About this clone: The junction shows a germline mismatch at one end, possibly a read error. V gene TRBV7-2 combines with J gene TRBJ2-2; the match to TRBD1 covers 7 bases. CDR3 size: 14 residues. Germline V gene data show CDR1 as SGHTA and CDR2 as FQGNSA. CDR3 in amino acids: CASSSRDSIGQLFF. The CDR3 nucleotides are TGTGCCAGCAGCTCCCGGGACAGCATCGGGCAGCTGTTTTTT.

The rearrangement joins TRBV29-1 to TRBJ2-2; 7 positions agree with TRBD2. This CDR3 contains 13 residues. The germline CDR1 and CDR2 sequences are SQVTM and ANQGSEA. The junction had 3 bases not matched to a gene; V was cut back by 2 bases and J by 6 bases. CDR3: CSVELAAAGELFF. The CDR3 bases are TGCAGCGTTGAACTAGCGGCGGCCGGGGAGCTGTTTTTT.

The chain employs TRBV7-6 and TRBJ2-3; D is unclear. V lost 1 base and J lost 3, with 17 bases in between. Germline values: CDR1 SGHVS, CDR2 FNYEAQ. The CDR3 sequence is 17 residues long. This chain's CDR3 is CASSLGVGMGLTDTQYF. The CDR3 nucleotides read TGTGCCAGCAGCTTAGGGGTCGGTATGGGCCTTACAGATACGCAGTATTTT.

A single count supports this clone. The CDR3: CASSSQDSGDTQYF. Here the CDR3 DNA reads TGTGCCAGCTCATCACAGGACTCTGGAGATACGCAGTATTTT. The chain has TRBV18 and TRBJ2-3; either TRBD1 or TRBD2 may fit D (5 bases each). Per germline, CDR1 KGHSH and CDR2 LQKENI. Trimming took 5 bases from V and 5 from J, leaving 14 bases between them. The CDR3 runs 14 residues.

The rearrangement links TRBV6-5 to TRBJ1-5; D is unclear. The CDR3 is 13 residues long. With 0 bases removed from V and 7 bases from J, the gap between germline ends came to 7 bases. Germline loops: CDR1 MNHEY, CDR2 SVGAGI. The CDR3 sequence is CASSYSREQPQHF. In DNA form, the CDR3 reads TGTGCCAGCAGTTACTCTAGGGAGCAGCCCCAGCATTTT.

This clone turned up a few times. Here the CDR3 DNA reads TGTGCCTGCGAAAGAAATGAGCAGTTCTTC. Amino acid sequence: CACERNEQFF. The chain employs TRBV30 and TRBJ2-1; D is ambiguous. V gave up 6 bases and J gave up 7 bases, with 7 bases separating them. The CDR3 runs 10 residues. CDR1 is GTSNPN, CDR2 SVGIG, per germline (reference sequence).

The chain uses TRBV5-6 and TRBJ1-6; D remains unclear. With 3 bases removed from V and 0 bases from J, the gap between germline ends came to 10 bases. From germline, CDR1 is SGHDT and CDR2 YYEEEE. The length of the CDR3 is 16 residues. CDR3 in DNA: TGTGCCAGCAGCTACGCAAGGAGCTCCTATAATTCACCCCTCCACTTT. Amino acid sequence: CASSYARSSYNSPLHF.

A few counts support this clone. The rearrangement uses TRBV29-1 and TRBJ1-5; 8 positions agree with TRBD1. This CDR3 has 13 residues. J gave up 3 bases and V 7 bases, and 5 bases lay outside the gene matches. CDR1 is SQVTM, CDR2 ANQGSEA, per germline. DNA of the CDR3: TGCAGCGGGAAGACAGGGGACAATCAGCCCCAGCATTTT. Translated, it gives CSGKTGDNQPQHF.

A few counts support this clone. The chain recombines TRBV10-3 with TRBJ1-2; D remains unclear. In germline, CDR1 is ENHRY, CDR2 SYGVKD. The CDR3 is 13 amino acids. The ends were cut back, 9 bases at V and 1 base at J, with 12 bases in the middle. The CDR3 nucleotides are TGTGCCATTCACGGACCCAATAACTATGGCTACACCTTC. Amino acid sequence: CAIHGPNNYGYTF.